The 4 T cell receptor beta chains below come from one sample, sequenced in a study of T cells after somatic rescue of genetic block. Repertoires were generated with immunoSEQ multiplex PCR, while TCRdb's copy carries only in-frame clones and drops some. This sample has approximately 88,000 clones, with about 87% found just once. Sequenced material: peripheral blood mononuclear cells (PBMCs). The receptors stem from a woman under 30.

The genes are TRBV27 and TRBJ2-2; 9 nucleotides align to TRBD1. Germline trimming cut 6 bases from V and 4 bases from J; bases unmatched to any gene: 6. Per the germline V gene, CDR1 is MNHEY and CDR2 is SMNVEV (reference sequence). The CDR3 is 15 amino acids. Written as DNA, the CDR3 is TGTGCCAGCAGCAACAGGGGGCGTAGCACCGGGGAGCTGTTTTTT. It encodes CASSNRGRSTGELFF.

CDR3 DNA: TGTGCCAGCAGCGTGGGAGCGGGAGCAGTTGCAGAGACCCAGTACTTC. This sequence encodes CASSVGAGAVAETQYF. V usage is TRBV9 and J usage is TRBJ2-5; TRBD2 matches 8 bases. Germline assignment: CDR1 SGDLS and CDR2 YYNGEE. The CDR3 spans 16 residues. The V gene end was trimmed by 2 bases and the J gene end by 4 bases; junction bases not matched to a gene: 10. Full variable domain (missing parts from reference TRBV9 and TRBJ2-5): DSGVTQTPKHLITATGQRVTLRCSPRSGDLSVYWYQQSLDQGLQFLIQYYNGEERAKGNILERFSAQQFPDLHSELNLSSLELGDSALYFCASSVGAGAVAETQYFGPGTRLLVL.

This clone was recorded only once. This rearrangement joins TRBV7-2 to TRBJ2-7; 8 bases map to TRBD2. This CDR3 has 13 residues. The V segment lost 5 bases and the J segment 5 bases; nucleotides outside the gene matches: 5. Germline V CDR1 and CDR2: SGHTA, FQGNSA. CDR3 sequence: CASSLGLVDEQYF. In DNA, the CDR3 is TGTGCCAGCAGCCTGGGACTAGTCGACGAGCAGTACTTC.

This sequence joins TRBV6-1 and TRBJ2-1; the match to TRBD2 covers 7 bases. The CDR3 sequence is 16 residues long. V lost 4 bases, J lost 7 bases, and 13 bases stayed unmatched. CDR1 is MNHNS and CDR2 is SASEGT in the germline V gene. The CDR3 sequence is CASSGLSAGVFNEQFF. For the CDR3, the DNA is TGTGCCAGCAGTGGTCTATCCGCGGGAGTATTTAATGAGCAGTTCTTC.